Below, 18 T cell receptor beta chains from the same sample are listed, as sequenced in a study of blood T cell repertoires in COVID-19. Repertoires were generated with immunoSEQ multiplex PCR, while TCRdb's copy carries only in-frame clones and drops some. Found here are about 440,000 clones, around 89% of them singletons; the top ten hold around 4.5%. The sample taken for sequencing was peripheral blood. These receptors came from a woman aged 30 to 39 with acute or convalescent COVID-19.

The V call is TRBV7-8, the J call TRBJ2-3, with D possibly being TRBD2 (6 bases). V lost 5 bases and J 4 bases, leaving 16 bases between the germline ends. CDR1 is SGHVS and CDR2 is FQNEAQ in the germline V gene. This CDR3 is built from 15 residues. The CDR3 is CASSHTSMYADTQYF. CDR3 bases: TGTGCCAGCAGCCATACTAGCATGTACGCAGATACGCAGTATTTT.

The genes are TRBV15 and TRBJ1-2; 9 bases map to TRBD1. The CDR3 spans 13 residues. Trimming cost V 3 bases and J 5 bases; bases outside gene matches: 1. Germline CDR1 reads LNHNV; CDR2 reads YYDKDF (reference sequence). The CDR3 region has the DNA TGTGCCACCAGCAGGGACAGGGGTTATGGCTACACCTTC. Its translation is CATSRDRGYGYTF. Full variable domain (rest looked up from reference TRBV15 and TRBJ1-2): DAMVIQNPRYQVTQFGKPVTLSCSQTLNHNVMYWYQQKSSQAPKLLFHYYDKDFNNEADTPDNFQSRRPNTSFCFLDIRSPGLGDTAMYLCATSRDRGYGYTFGSGTRLTVV.

The V and J genes are TRBV12-5 and TRBJ1-2; TRBD1 matches at 8 bases. V lost 6 bases, J lost 7 bases, and 10 bases stayed unmatched. Germline CDR1 reads LGHNT; CDR2 reads FRNRAP. The length of the CDR3 is 14 residues. CDR3 nucleotide sequence: TGTGCTAGTGGGCCCGGACAGGGCAGGGGTGGCTACACCTTC. It encodes CASGPGQGRGGYTF.

V gene TRBV7-9 combines with J gene TRBJ2-5; 7 positions agree with TRBD1. The germline CDR1 and CDR2 sequences are SEHNR and FQNEAQ (reference sequence). The CDR3 contains 14 residues. V shed 6 bases and J 4 bases; nucleotides not matched to a gene: 8. CDR3 sequence (DNA): TGTGCCAGCAGTGATAGACAGGGTCTAGAGACCCAGTACTTC. Translation: CASSDRQGLETQYF.

The rearrangement links TRBV2 to TRBJ2-7, with D maybe TRBD2 (6 bases). Trimming cost V 1 base and J 1 base, with 17 bases left between them. CDR3 size: 17 residues. In germline, CDR1 is SNHLY, CDR2 FYNNEI. The CDR3 spells CASSEGVLRRGSYEQYF. The CDR3 DNA sequence: TGTGCCAGCAGTGAAGGTGTTCTTAGGAGGGGATCCTACGAGCAGTACTTC.

This sequence joins TRBV19 and TRBJ1-1, with D possibly matching TRBD1 (5 bases). In germline, CDR1 is LNHDA, CDR2 SQIVND (reference sequence). Trimming removed 5 bases at V and 0 bases at J, with 19 bases between. The CDR3 contains 17 residues. The CDR3 spells CASSPTGLNNMNTEAFF. In nucleotides, the CDR3 is TGTGCCAGTAGTCCTACAGGCCTGAACAATATGAACACTGAAGCTTTCTTT.

This chain connects TRBV2 to TRBJ2-1, with 12 bases fitting TRBD2. From germline, CDR1 is SNHLY and CDR2 FYNNEI. The J segment lost 9 bases and the V segment lost 6 bases, leaving 3 bases of the junction unmatched. The CDR3 is made up of 13 amino acids. CDR3 nucleotides: TGTGCCAGCAGGGCTAGCGGGGGGGCTGAGCAGTTCTTC. Protein sequence: CASRASGGAEQFF.

J is TRBJ1-4 and V is TRBV2; 7 positions agree with TRBD1. The CDR3 spans 14 residues. J was trimmed by 8 bases and V by 6 bases; bases with no gene match: 9. Germline CDR1 SNHLY, CDR2 FYNNEI. CDR3 DNA: TGTGCCAGCAGCGAGACAGGGTCGGAGGAAAAACTGTTTTTT. The encoded protein is CASSETGSEEKLFF.

CDR3 nucleotide sequence: TGTGCCAGCAGCCGCGGGGGGGGCTGGCCCCAGCATTTT. It yields the protein CASSRGGGWPQHF. The V and J genes are TRBV7-2 and TRBJ1-5; possible D gene TRBD1, 6 bases. Trimming pared 5 bases from V and 9 bases from J, leaving 14 bases between. CDR3 length equals 13 residues. The V gene's germline CDR1 is SGHTA and CDR2 FQGNSA.

The chain employs TRBV13 and TRBJ2-5; D perhaps matches TRBD1 (6 bases). The germline V gene has CDR1 PRHDT and CDR2 FYEKMQ (reference sequence). The CDR3 covers 14 residues. Trimming stripped 4 bases from V and 5 bases from J, with 14 bases between. The CDR3 DNA reads as TGTGCCAGCAGCTCGGAGGACAGCAGGGAGACCCAGTACTTC. This codes for CASSSEDSRETQYF.

The chain carries TRBV24-1 and TRBJ2-5, with a tentative D call TRBD1 (6 bases). Germline CDR1 and CDR2: KGHDR and SFDVKD. Trimming pared 4 bases from V and 3 bases from J, leaving 14 bases between. This CDR3 is built from 15 residues. CDR3 in amino acids: CATSDPRTVKETQYF. The CDR3 region has the DNA TGTGCCACCAGTGACCCTCGGACAGTAAAAGAGACCCAGTACTTC.

The chain couples TRBV28 to TRBJ1-2, with 10 nucleotides matching TRBD1. CDR3 length: 13 amino acids. Unmatched junction bases numbered 6, after V lost 7 bases and J lost 7 bases. The germline V gene has CDR1 MDHEN and CDR2 SYDVKM. The CDR3 nucleotides read TGTGCCAGCAAGATGACAGGGGGCAGTGGCTACACCTTC. It codes for CASKMTGGSGYTF.

The rearrangement joins TRBV6-1 to TRBJ2-7; D gene unclear. Trimming shortened V by 0 bases and J by 0 bases, and 6 bases separated the two germline ends. The CDR3 length is 14 residues. Germline V gene data show CDR1 as MNHNS and CDR2 as SASEGT. CDR3 loop: CASSEAHSSYEQYF. The DNA of the CDR3 is TGTGCCAGCAGTGAAGCTCATAGCTCCTACGAGCAGTACTTC.

The chain combines TRBV10-3 with TRBJ2-3; 8 bases match TRBD1. Losses at the gene ends were 10 bases for V and 1 base for J; bases not matched to a gene: 7. Germline CDR1 ENHRY, CDR2 SYGVKD. The CDR3 covers 14 residues. The CDR3 nucleotides are TGTGCCACCTACTCAGGGGGCGGCACAGATACGCAGTATTTT. Protein sequence: CATYSGGGTDTQYF.

The genes are TRBV5-1 and TRBJ1-6, with a weak D call TRBD1 (5 bases). V lost 2 bases and J lost 6, with 12 bases in between. CDR1 is SGHRS, CDR2 YFSETQ, per germline. This CDR3 region has 15 residues. CDR3 coding DNA: TGCGCCAGCAGCTTAGCAGGGATTGGTAATTCACCCCTCCACTTT. Translation: CASSLAGIGNSPLHF.

CDR3 sequence reads: CASSQDGTGSYEQYF. The DNA for the CDR3 is TGTGCCAGCAGCCAAGACGGAACAGGCTCCTACGAGCAGTACTTC. The rearrangement joins TRBV3-1 (or the pseudogene TRBV3-2) to TRBJ2-7, with D perhaps TRBD1 (5 bases). V was pared by 0 bases and J by 0 bases, with 9 bases between. The CDR3 loop spans 15 amino acids. Germline CDR1 LGHDT, CDR2 YNNKEL (reference sequence).

This clone was found a few times. The gene calls are TRBV2 and TRBJ1-2; 8 positions agree with TRBD1. Unmatched junction bases numbered 11, after V lost 7 bases and J lost 4 bases. CDR3 length: 15 amino acids. The germline V gene encodes CDR1 SNHLY and CDR2 FYNNEI. This CDR3 is CASNLSRGRGYGYTF. The CDR3 DNA reads TGTGCCAGCAACCTATCCAGGGGGCGAGGCTATGGCTACACCTTC.

This clone has ten or more counts. The chain is built from TRBV3-1 (or the pseudogene TRBV3-2) and TRBJ1-2; the D is unclear. The germline V gene has CDR1 LGHDT and CDR2 YNNKEL (reference sequence). Trimming removed 1 base at V and 4 bases at J, with 7 bases between. CDR3 length: 13 residues. Here the CDR3 reads CASSQGGLYGYTF. The DNA of the CDR3 is TGTGCCAGCAGCCAAGGCGGACTCTATGGCTACACCTTC.